This TCR beta chain emerged from a study of blood T cells in healthy people across ages. Using a J-beta primer mix together with a sample-barcoded 5' primer, a second PCR was run for about 7 to 12 cycles. TCRdb fed the 5' RACE reads into MiXCR, producing one record per CDR3 protein. The repertoire holds some 700,000 distinct CDR3 sequences, around 46% seen once, with 20% to 25% in the top ten. This clonotype was counted a single time. The junction and the germline gene differ at one end; a read error may be behind it. This CDR3 has 14 amino acids. CDR1 and CDR2 (germline): MDHEN, SYDVKM. What was sequenced was blood. The sequence came from a woman aged 55-70 years in good health. The chain links TRBV28 to TRBJ1-2; 10 nucleotides align to TRBD1. The CDR3 loop is CAGRRQGAGYGYTF. CDR3 coding DNA: TGTGCCGGCAGGCGACAGGGGGCTGGGTATGGCTACACCTTC.